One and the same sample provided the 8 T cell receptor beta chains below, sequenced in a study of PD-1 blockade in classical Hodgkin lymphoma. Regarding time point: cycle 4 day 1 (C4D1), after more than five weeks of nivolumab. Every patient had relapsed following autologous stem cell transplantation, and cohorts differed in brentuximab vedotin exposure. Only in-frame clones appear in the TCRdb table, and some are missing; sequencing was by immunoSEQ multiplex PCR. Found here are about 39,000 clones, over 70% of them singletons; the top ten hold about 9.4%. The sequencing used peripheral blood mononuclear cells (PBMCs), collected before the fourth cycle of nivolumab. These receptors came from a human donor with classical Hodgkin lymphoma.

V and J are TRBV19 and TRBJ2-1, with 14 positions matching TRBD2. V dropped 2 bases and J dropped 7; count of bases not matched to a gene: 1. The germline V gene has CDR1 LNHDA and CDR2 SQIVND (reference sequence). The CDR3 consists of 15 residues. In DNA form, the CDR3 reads TGTGCCAGTAGTATATGGACTAGCGGGGGGAATGAGCAGTTCTTC. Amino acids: CASSIWTSGGNEQFF.

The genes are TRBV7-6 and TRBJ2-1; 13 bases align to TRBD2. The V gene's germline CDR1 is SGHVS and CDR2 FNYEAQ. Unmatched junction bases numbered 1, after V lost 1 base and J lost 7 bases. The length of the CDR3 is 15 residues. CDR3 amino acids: CASSLGLAGGNEQFF. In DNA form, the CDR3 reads TGTGCCAGCAGCTTAGGACTAGCGGGGGGAAATGAGCAGTTCTTC. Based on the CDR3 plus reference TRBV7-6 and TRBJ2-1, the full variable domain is GAGVSQSPRYKVTKRGQDVALRCDPISGHVSLYWYRQALGQGPEFLTYFNYEAQQDKSGLPNDRFSAERPEGSISTLTIQRTEQRDSAMYRCASSLGLAGGNEQFFGPGTRLTVL.

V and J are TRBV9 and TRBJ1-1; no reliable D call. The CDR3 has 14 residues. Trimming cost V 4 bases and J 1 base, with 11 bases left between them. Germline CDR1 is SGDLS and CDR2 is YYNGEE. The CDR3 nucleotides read TGTGCCAGCAGCCCCCGCCAGGAGAACACTGAAGCTTTCTTT. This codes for CASSPRQENTEAFF.

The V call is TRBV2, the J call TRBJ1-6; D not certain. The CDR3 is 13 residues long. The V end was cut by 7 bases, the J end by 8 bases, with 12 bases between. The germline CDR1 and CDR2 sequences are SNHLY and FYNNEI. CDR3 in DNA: TGTGCCAGCACCGGAGGGTTGGATTCACCCCTCCACTTT. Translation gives CASTGGLDSPLHF.

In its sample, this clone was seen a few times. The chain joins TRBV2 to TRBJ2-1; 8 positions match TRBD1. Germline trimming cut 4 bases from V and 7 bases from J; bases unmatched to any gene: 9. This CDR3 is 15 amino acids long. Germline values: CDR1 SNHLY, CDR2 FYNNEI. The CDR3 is CASSGRQGRANEQFF. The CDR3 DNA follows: TGTGCCAGCAGTGGCCGACAGGGGAGAGCGAATGAGCAGTTCTTC. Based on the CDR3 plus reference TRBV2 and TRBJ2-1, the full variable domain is EPEVTQTPSHQVTQMGQEVILRCVPISNHLYFYWYRQILGQKVEFLVSFYNNEISEKSEIFDDQFSVERPDGSNFTLKIRSTKLEDSAMYFCASSGRQGRANEQFFGPGTRLTVL.

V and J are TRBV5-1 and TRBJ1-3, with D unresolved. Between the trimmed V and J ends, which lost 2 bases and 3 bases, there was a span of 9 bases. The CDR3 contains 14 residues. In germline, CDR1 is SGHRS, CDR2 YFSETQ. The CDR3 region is CASSFTADGNTIYF. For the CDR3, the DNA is TGCGCCAGCAGCTTTACAGCGGATGGAAACACCATATATTTT.

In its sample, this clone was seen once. The CDR3: CASSMDSYNEQFF. The CDR3, as DNA: TGTGCCAGTAGTATGGATTCCTACAATGAGCAGTTCTTC. V is TRBV19 and J is TRBJ2-1; no firm D call. This CDR3 has 13 residues. V was trimmed by 3 bases and J by 1 base, leaving 4 bases between them. Germline V gene data show CDR1 as LNHDA and CDR2 as SQIVND (reference sequence).

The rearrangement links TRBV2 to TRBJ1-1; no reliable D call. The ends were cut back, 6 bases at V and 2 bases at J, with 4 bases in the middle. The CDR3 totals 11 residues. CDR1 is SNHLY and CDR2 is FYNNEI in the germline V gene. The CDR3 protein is CASRPNTEAFF. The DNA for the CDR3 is TGTGCCAGCAGGCCTAACACTGAAGCTTTCTTT.